This T cell receptor (beta chain) originates from a study of shared clonotypes between healthy human individuals. Turning to the study itself: Researchers assigned three CD4 naive, three CD4 memory, two CD8 naive and one CD8 memory plate to each donor.

The study, taken as a whole, reports: When compared with the clonotypes that were shared by all four sorted-subset donors, the non-shared clonotypes turned out to have lower generation probabilities.

This CDR3 is 13 amino acids long. The germline gives CDR1 SGHTA, CDR2 FQGTGA. After removal of 2 bases from V and 5 bases from J, the junction contained 2 bases not matched to a gene. For this clone: What it recognizes is unknown.

CD4+ cell separation produced CD45RA+ naive and CD45RA-negative memory subsets. Approximately 30,000 T cell genomes (approximately 0.2 ug DNA) went into each sorted-subset replicate. Profiled with immunoSEQ multiplex PCR; TCRdb holds only in-frame clones, not every one. The profile shows about 2.4 million clones, around nine tenths of them singletons. The sequenced sample consisted of naive CD4+ T cells sorted from blood. Subset reported: CD45RA+ positively selected. The sequence derives from a man younger than 35 in good health. The gene calls are TRBV7-3 and TRBJ1-1, with 7 bases matching TRBD1. CDR3: CASSLGTATEAFF. In DNA form, the CDR3 reads TGTGCCAGCAGCTTAGGGACAGCTACTGAAGCTTTCTTT. Full variable domain (missing parts from reference TRBV7-3 and TRBJ1-1): GAGVSQTPSNKVTEKGKYVELRCDPISGHTALYWYRQSLGQGPEFLIYFQGTGAADDSGLPNDRFFAVRPEGSVSTLKIQRTERGDSAVYLCASSLGTATEAFFGQGTRLTVV.